The 30 T cell receptor beta chains given below trace back to one sample, sequenced in a study of human T cells and chemical hapten exposure. Sample time point: patch test 2, 6 weeks after DPC sensitization. Treatment meaning: therapeutic diphenylcyclopropenone sensitization with weekly scalp DPC. TCRdb fed the RACE reads into MiXCR, producing one record per CDR3 protein. The table includes about 84,000 distinct CDR3 sequences, about 10% detected once. The material was whole blood, obtained in connection with sensitization to the hapten diphenylcyclopropenone (DPC). These receptor sequences come from a woman aged 50 to 60 with alopecia areata. Some clones in this sample may be carry-over from other donors' samples.

V gene TRBV29-1 combines with J gene TRBJ2-7; TRBD1 aligns across 10 bases. The V segment lost 0 bases and the J segment 5 bases; nucleotides outside the gene matches: 13. The CDR3 consists of 17 residues. Germline V gives CDR1 SQVTM, CDR2 ANQGSEA. The DNA for the CDR3 is TGCAGCGTTGAAGAGAATCCGGGACAGGGGAAAGGACACGAGCAGTACTTC. Translated, it gives CSVEENPGQGKGHEQYF.

The sample holds many counts of this clonotype. The chain employs TRBV20-1 and TRBJ2-7; D gene uncertain. The germline V and J ends were trimmed by 3 bases and 2 bases, with 8 bases remaining between them. Germline V lookup: CDR1 DFQATT, CDR2 SNEGSKA (reference sequence). The CDR3 consists of 12 residues. CDR3 nucleotide sequence: TGCAGTGCTAGGGTACAAGCCTACGAGCAGTACTTC. Translating it yields CSARVQAYEQYF.

This clonotype was counted only a few times. The V gene is TRBV11-2, the J gene TRBJ2-1; 9 nucleotides align to TRBD2. V gave up 8 bases and J gave up 14 bases; unmatched junction bases: 10. Germline V gene sequence: CDR1 SGHAT, CDR2 FQNNGV. CDR3 size: 12 residues. Here the CDR3 reads CASDGSGSREFF. The CDR3 DNA follows: TGTGCCAGCGATGGTAGCGGGAGCCGGGAGTTCTTC. The variable domain in full, with the rest retrieved from reference TRBV11-2 and TRBJ2-1, is EAGVAQSPRYKIIEKRQSVAFWCNPISGHATLYWYQQILGQGPKLLIQFQNNGVVDDSQLPKDRFSAERLKGVDSTLKIQPAKLEDSAVYLCASDGSGSREFFGPGTRLTVL.

This clonotype was detected ten times or more. This chain connects TRBV20-1 to TRBJ2-2; D unclear. The germline V gene has CDR1 DFQATT and CDR2 SNEGSKA (reference sequence). V dropped 0 bases and J dropped 5 bases, with 13 bases sitting between them. The CDR3 runs 15 residues. CDR3 protein: CSARDWSDSTGELFF. The CDR3 DNA is TGCAGTGCTAGAGATTGGTCGGATAGTACCGGGGAGCTGTTTTTT.

This clonotype was found many times. This chain links TRBV7-8 with TRBJ1-1; 9 nucleotides match TRBD1. Germline V lookup: CDR1 SGHVS, CDR2 FQNEAQ. Unmatched junction bases numbered 9, after V lost 3 bases and J lost 10 bases. The CDR3 length is 14 residues. CDR3 sequence reads: CASSFGRDRVVAFF. CDR3 DNA: TGTGCCAGCAGCTTTGGAAGGGACAGGGTGGTAGCTTTCTTT.

Only a few counts were recorded for this clonotype. This chain connects TRBV29-1 to TRBJ2-3; unclear D gene. The germline gives CDR1 SQVTM, CDR2 ANQGSEA. This CDR3 spans 13 amino acids. The V end was cut by 3 bases, the J end by 3 bases, with 10 bases between. CDR3 sequence (DNA): TGCAGCGTTGAGGAAAGGGTAACAGATACGCAGTATTTT. It is translated as CSVEERVTDTQYF.

This clonotype has a handful of counts. The chain employs TRBV18 and TRBJ2-7; 7 bases are shared with TRBD1. The germline gives CDR1 KGHSH, CDR2 LQKENI. This CDR3 is built from 17 residues. V dropped 2 bases and J dropped 0; count of bases not matched to a gene: 10. CDR3 in DNA: TGTGCCAGCTCACCATCGATGTTCGGGACAGCCTCCTACGAGCAGTACTTC. As protein: CASSPSMFGTASYEQYF. Full variable domain (remainder filled in from reference TRBV18 and TRBJ2-7): NAGVMQNPRHLVRRRGQEARLRCSPMKGHSHVYWYRQLPEEGLKFMVYLQKENIIDESGMPKERFSAEFPKEGPSILRIQQVVRGDSAAYFCASSPSMFGTASYEQYFGPGTRLTVT.

This clonotype came up a few times. The chain joins TRBV5-1 to TRBJ2-2; 8 nucleotides align to TRBD2. CDR1 and CDR2 from the germline V gene are SGHRS and YFSETQ. The ends lost 3 bases at V and 4 bases at J; junction bases unmatched: 5. CDR3 length: 15 amino acids. CDR3: CASSSRLARTGELFF. The CDR3 nucleotides are TGCGCCAGCAGCTCCAGACTAGCGCGCACCGGGGAGCTGTTTTTT.

V is TRBV5-1 and J is TRBJ2-5; the match to TRBD1 covers 7 bases. Germline assignment: CDR1 SGHRS and CDR2 YFSETQ. V gave up 4 bases and J gave up 2 bases; unmatched junction bases: 8. The CDR3 is 15 residues long. The CDR3 bases are TGCGCCAGCAGCCCCGAATGGACAGGACAAGAGACCCAGTACTTC. Amino acid sequence: CASSPEWTGQETQYF.

The table lists this clonotype with many counts. The CDR3 is CSAAGGSNQPQHF. The CDR3 DNA reads TGCAGTGCTGCCGGGGGAAGCAATCAGCCCCAGCATTTT. The J gene is TRBJ1-5, the V gene TRBV20-1; D possibly corresponds to TRBD1 (5 bases). This CDR3 contains 13 residues. Deletions cut 5 bases from V and 1 base from J, with 9 bases between. CDR1 DFQATT and CDR2 SNEGSKA come from the germline V gene (reference sequence).

J is TRBJ2-3 and V is TRBV20-1, with 7 bases matching TRBD2. Germline assignment: CDR1 DFQATT and CDR2 SNEGSKA (reference sequence). V gave up 2 bases and J gave up 5 bases; unmatched junction bases: 10. The CDR3 extends over 15 amino acids. The CDR3 is CSARSGGRAVDTQYF. The CDR3 nucleotides are TGCAGTGCTAGATCCGGAGGGAGGGCCGTAGATACGCAGTATTTT.

This clonotype was recorded at least ten times. J is TRBJ1-3 and V is TRBV11-2; D not resolved. V was shortened by 0 bases and J by 4 bases, with 4 bases between the two germline ends. This CDR3 is 13 amino acids long. CDR1 and CDR2 (germline): SGHAT, FQNNGV. The CDR3 here is CASSLERGNTIYF. The CDR3 bases are TGTGCCAGCAGCTTAGAACGGGGAAACACCATATATTTT.

In this sample, this clonotype turned up many times. The V call is TRBV9, the J call TRBJ2-4; the match to TRBD1 covers 7 bases. V lost 0 bases to trimming and J lost 0 bases; unmatched junction nucleotides: 3. Per the germline V gene, CDR1 is SGDLS and CDR2 is YYNGEE. CDR3 length: 16 amino acids. Here the CDR3 reads CASSVGDSLAKNIQYF. Here the CDR3 DNA reads TGTGCCAGCAGCGTAGGGGACAGCTTAGCCAAAAACATTCAGTACTTC. Combining the CDR3 with reference TRBV9 and TRBJ2-4 gives the whole variable domain DSGVTQTPKHLITATGQRVTLRCSPRSGDLSVYWYQQSLDQGLQFLIQYYNGEERAKGNILERFSAQQFPDLHSELNLSSLELGDSALYFCASSVGDSLAKNIQYFGAGTRLSVL.

V is TRBV5-6 and J is TRBJ1-6; D uncertain. The CDR3 runs 13 residues. Germline assignment: CDR1 SGHDT and CDR2 YYEEEE. V lost 3 bases and J lost 7, with 8 bases in between. This chain's CDR3 is CASSSPRNSPLHF. The CDR3 DNA is TGTGCCAGCAGCTCGCCGCGGAATTCACCCCTCCACTTT.

This clonotype has more than one count but fewer than ten. The rearrangement links TRBV12-3 or TRBV12-4 to TRBJ1-3; a weak D match, TRBD1 (6 bases). Between the trimmed V and J ends, which lost 6 bases and 4 bases, there was a span of 19 bases. The CDR3 has 16 amino acids. The CDR3 DNA reads TGTGCCAGCAGGAGCGAGGCGGGGGGCCAAGGAAACACCATATATTTT. Translation: CASRSEAGGQGNTIYF.

The gene calls are TRBV3-1 and TRBJ2-7; D ambiguous. The V end was cut by 3 bases, the J end by 9 bases, with 9 bases between. The CDR3 has 11 residues. Germline lookup yields CDR1 LGHDT and CDR2 YNNKEL (reference sequence). The CDR3 bases are TGTGCCAGCAGCCAGGAAGGTGTGCAGTACTTC. Translated, it gives CASSQEGVQYF.

This clonotype was seen at least ten times. The V and J genes are TRBV20-1 and TRBJ2-2; D might be TRBD2 (5 bases). The CDR3 has 13 residues. Germline V lookup: CDR1 DFQATT, CDR2 SNEGSKA (reference sequence). V was pared by 3 bases and J by 3 bases, with 8 bases between. CDR3 nucleotides: TGCAGTGCTAGCCAGCGGCACACCGGGGAGCTGTTTTTT. Translated: CSASQRHTGELFF.

This clonotype has ten or more counts. The chain joins TRBV20-1 to TRBJ1-5; 7 bases line up with TRBD1. This CDR3 has 14 amino acids. V shed 6 bases and J 3 bases; nucleotides not matched to a gene: 8. Germline V gene data show CDR1 as DFQATT and CDR2 as SNEGSKA (reference sequence). The CDR3: CSAKAGQSNQPQHF. In DNA, the CDR3 is TGCAGTGCCAAAGCGGGACAGTCCAATCAGCCCCAGCATTTT.

This clonotype was recorded many times. The genes are TRBV18 and TRBJ1-5, with 8 bases that match TRBD1. This CDR3 spans 15 amino acids. With 1 base clipped from V and 5 bases from J, the junction kept 4 bases outside the gene matches. The V gene's germline CDR1 is KGHSH and CDR2 LQKENI. CDR3 DNA: TGTGCCAGCTCACCACATCAGGGGGCCGATCAGCCCCAGCATTTT. This sequence encodes CASSPHQGADQPQHF.

Remarks on this clonotype: At one end the junction does not follow the germline gene, possibly because of a read error. The chain carries TRBV30 and TRBJ2-1, with D maybe TRBD2 (5 bases). Germline-derived CDR1 and CDR2 are GTSNPN and SVGIG (reference sequence). The CDR3 totals 15 residues. The DNA for the CDR3 is TGTGCCTGGGTACCTTGGCGGGCCGGCTACAATAAGCAGTTCTTC. This gives the protein CAWVPWRAGYNKQFF. Looking up the rest from reference TRBV30 and TRBJ2-1 gives the full variable domain: SQTIHQWPATLVQPVGSPLSLECTVEGTSNPNLYWYRQAAGRGLQLLFYSVGIGQISSEVPQNLSASRPQDRQFILSSKKLLLSDSGFYLCAWVPWRAGYNKQFFGPGTRLTVL.

This clonotype has at least ten counts. This chain links TRBV5-1 with TRBJ2-7; 9 bases agree with TRBD1. V shed 0 bases and J 8 bases; nucleotides not matched to a gene: 12. Germline V lookup: CDR1 SGHRS, CDR2 YFSETQ. The CDR3 loop spans 16 amino acids. CDR3 residues: CASSLELVGQGVKQYF. Here the CDR3 DNA reads TGCGCCAGCAGCTTGGAACTAGTGGGACAGGGAGTTAAGCAGTACTTC. The full variable domain, in which reference TRBV5-1 and TRBJ2-7 provide the parts outside the CDR3, is KAGVTQTPRYLIKTRGQQVTLSCSPISGHRSVSWYQQTPGQGLQFLFEYFSETQRNKGNFPGRFSGRQFSNSRSEMNVSTLELGDSALYLCASSLELVGQGVKQYFGPGTRLTVT.

The chain uses TRBV20-1 and TRBJ2-7; D is undetermined. Germline CDR1 DFQATT, CDR2 SNEGSKA (reference sequence). Trimming pared 3 bases from V and 2 bases from J, leaving 8 bases between. The CDR3 contains 12 residues. The CDR3 reads CSASKGPYEQYF. The CDR3 DNA sequence: TGCAGTGCTAGCAAGGGTCCCTACGAGCAGTACTTC.

This clonotype was seen many times. The chain combines TRBV29-1 with TRBJ1-1; weak D call: TRBD1 (5 bases). Trimming shortened V by 6 bases and J by 4 bases, and 12 bases separated the two germline ends. The CDR3 spans 12 residues. Germline CDR1 is SQVTM and CDR2 is ANQGSEA. The CDR3 loop is CSVSAGRTEAFF. The CDR3 DNA sequence: TGCAGCGTAAGTGCGGGGCGCACTGAAGCTTTCTTT.

This clonotype showed up many times. This sequence joins TRBV14 and TRBJ1-1; perhaps TRBD1 as D (6 bases). Trimming left V 3 bases short and J 5 bases short, with 10 bases between. CDR1 and CDR2 from the germline V gene are SGHDN and FVKESK. The CDR3 extends over 13 amino acids. The CDR3 protein is CASSQWTVTEAFF. Here the CDR3 DNA reads TGTGCCAGCAGCCAGTGGACAGTGACTGAAGCTTTCTTT.

The rearrangement links TRBV29-1 to TRBJ2-6; D gene uncertain. V lost 4 bases and J 0 bases, leaving 4 bases between the germline ends. Germline loops: CDR1 SQVTM, CDR2 ANQGSEA. The CDR3 extends over 13 amino acids. Here the CDR3 DNA reads TGCAGCGTTGCGTCCTCTGGGGCCAACGTCCTGACTTTC. Its protein product is CSVASSGANVLTF.

The genes are TRBV7-2 and TRBJ2-1, with TRBD2 matching 9 bases. The germline V gene encodes CDR1 SGHTA and CDR2 FQGNSA. The length of the CDR3 is 15 residues. The junction had 11 bases not matched to a gene; V was cut back by 5 bases and J by 9 bases. The CDR3 protein is CASSPQRHSGSEQFF. DNA for the CDR3: TGTGCCAGCAGCCCGCAGCGGCATAGCGGGAGTGAGCAGTTCTTC.

Ten or more counts support this clonotype. The gene calls are TRBV7-2 and TRBJ2-1; D is possibly TRBD1 (5 bases). The germline V and J ends were trimmed by 0 bases and 6 bases, with 12 bases remaining between them. The V gene's germline CDR1 is SGHTA and CDR2 FQGNSA. The CDR3 loop spans 15 amino acids. CDR3 region: CASSLASVRGNEQFF. For the CDR3, the DNA is TGTGCCAGCAGCTTAGCCTCTGTAAGGGGCAATGAGCAGTTCTTC.

The table lists this clonotype with many counts. The chain carries TRBV7-9 and TRBJ2-6; D unresolved. CDR1 is SEHNR and CDR2 is FQNEAQ in the germline V gene (reference sequence). V was shortened by 6 bases and J by 0 bases, with 6 bases between the two germline ends. The CDR3 contains 14 residues. The CDR3 sequence: CASRSHSGANVLTF. CDR3 in DNA: TGTGCCAGCAGATCCCACTCTGGGGCCAACGTCCTGACTTTC.

This clonotype was counted at least ten times. The V and J genes are TRBV28 and TRBJ2-1, with D tentatively TRBD2 (7 bases). Trimming left V 10 bases short and J 3 bases short, with 19 bases between. This CDR3 contains 15 residues. In germline, CDR1 is MDHEN, CDR2 SYDVKM. CDR3 coding DNA: TGTGCCACCGGGGGGAATGGACAGATCTACAATGAGCAGTTCTTC. It specifies CATGGNGQIYNEQFF.

This rearrangement joins TRBV27 to TRBJ2-7; D gene ambiguous. V was pared by 6 bases and J by 2 bases, with 11 bases between. This CDR3 spans 13 amino acids. Germline CDR1 reads MNHEY; CDR2 reads SMNVEV (reference sequence). The CDR3 region is CASSHLGPYEQYF. In nucleotides, the CDR3 is TGTGCCAGCAGCCATCTCGGACCCTACGAGCAGTACTTC.